This record covers a single T cell receptor beta chain. Only in-frame clones appear in the TCRdb table, and some are missing; sequencing was by immunoSEQ multiplex PCR. The repertoire consists of about 400,000 clones, with 75% to 90% occurring once and the leading ten covering around 4.4%. These data belong to a study of blood T cell repertoires in COVID-19. Germline values: CDR1 LNHNV, CDR2 YYDKDF (reference sequence). V was pared by 1 base and J by 8 bases, with 3 bases of the junction left unmatched. This CDR3 has 13 residues. The sequence came from a woman in her twenties or thirties with acute or convalescent COVID-19. The rearrangement uses TRBV15 and TRBJ1-2, with 8 nucleotides matching TRBD1. The sequenced sample consisted of peripheral blood. The CDR3 region is CATSRATGEGYTF. CDR3 sequence (DNA): TGTGCCACCAGCAGAGCGACAGGGGAGGGCTACACCTTC.